This T cell receptor beta chain was found in a study of OX40 agonist ivuxolimab in advanced cancers. Study summary: Patients received ivuxolimab, an intravenous treatment, every 2 weeks at 0.01 to 10 mg/kg.

The CDR3 is 15 residues long. The J segment lost 4 bases and the V segment lost 3 bases, leaving 4 bases of the junction unmatched. Germline lookup yields CDR1 SGDLS and CDR2 YYNGEE. This table comes from immunoSEQ multiplex PCR, and its TCRdb copy is limited to in-frame clones, with some not included. The sample gives under 75,000 clones, 92% of which show up once; approximately 25% is in the top ten. The chain has TRBV9 and TRBJ2-1; 10 bases agree with TRBD2. This sequence was found in an adult with an advanced solid tumor such as melanoma, head and neck, liver or kidney cancer. Source: CD4+ or CD8+ T cells sorted from blood, taken in a trial of the OX40 agonist ivuxolimab. The CDR3 loop reads CASSGGLAFYNEQFF. Written as DNA, the CDR3 is TGTGCCAGCAGCGGGGGACTAGCGTTTTACAATGAGCAGTTCTTC.